The 9 T cell receptor beta chains below come from one sample, sequenced in a study of cytomegalovirus exposure and HLA in healthy donors (dated by TCRdb to the late 2010s). Preparation of the library involved the immunoSEQ multiplex PCR assay. The multiplex PCR relied on a mix of 60 forward primers for TCR Vbeta segments and 13 reverse primers for TCR Jbeta segments. Here the immuneACCESS table is served through TCRdb, limited to in-frame sequences with V and J called. Missing clones are a known gap in these copies; in checked studies unresolved V genes cover under half, and the rest lacks a known reason. Here the sample has 100,000 to 150,000 clones; over 60% occur a single time. Clones ranked in the top ten supply around 13% of the sample. Sample: PBMCs. Receptors were obtained from a woman between 40 and 50 years old in good health and CMV-seropositive.

The chain carries TRBV18 and TRBJ1-5; 9 positions match TRBD1. This CDR3 has 15 amino acids. The V gene's germline CDR1 is KGHSH and CDR2 LQKENI. Trimming cost V 2 bases and J 7 bases; bases outside gene matches: 6. This CDR3 is CASSPSGQGLQPQHF. The DNA for the CDR3 is TGTGCCAGCTCACCATCGGGACAGGGTCTACAGCCCCAGCATTTT.

This rearrangement joins TRBV21-1 to TRBJ1-4. TRBV21-1 is an annotated pseudogene. The CDR3 totals 14 residues. CDR3 coding DNA: TGTGCCAGCAAACGGGGACTGAATAATGAAAAACTGTTTTTT. As protein: CASKRGLNNEKLFF.

V is TRBV10-3 and J is TRBJ1-1; 10 bases map to TRBD1. The germline CDR1 and CDR2 sequences are ENHRY and SYGVKD. With V trimmed by 11 bases and J by 6 bases, 12 bases remained unmatched. This CDR3 spans 14 amino acids. The CDR3 DNA sequence: TGTGCCGTACTACCGGGACAGGGGCGCCCTGAAGCTTTCTTT. It encodes CAVLPGQGRPEAFF.

Turning to this clone: The sample contains more than one DNA sequence encoding this CDR3. The chain recombines TRBV19 with TRBJ2-5; TRBD2 aligns across 11 bases. Germline values: CDR1 LNHDA, CDR2 SQIVND (reference sequence). V lost 6 bases, J lost 5 bases, and 8 bases stayed unmatched. This CDR3 comprises 15 residues. The CDR3 region is CASSVAGGPMETQYF. CDR3 nucleotides: TGTGCCAGTAGCGTAGCGGGAGGGCCGATGGAGACCCAGTACTTC.

The V call is TRBV19, the J call TRBJ2-5; 8 nucleotides match TRBD1. Germline assignment: CDR1 LNHDA and CDR2 SQIVND (reference sequence). The CDR3 length is 14 residues. With 4 bases clipped from V and 5 bases from J, the junction kept 6 bases outside the gene matches. CDR3 sequence reads: CASSRSGGFETQYF. DNA of the CDR3: TGTGCCAGTAGTAGGTCAGGGGGCTTCGAGACCCAGTACTTC.

V and J are TRBV5-6 and TRBJ2-3; TRBD2 might be the D (6 bases). The CDR3 totals 14 residues. Germline values: CDR1 SGHDT, CDR2 YYEEEE. V dropped 3 bases and J dropped 2 bases, with 10 bases sitting between them. Here the CDR3 reads CASSWRVSTDTQYF. The CDR3 bases are TGTGCCAGCAGCTGGAGGGTATCCACAGATACGCAGTATTTT.

This clone has just a few counts. This sequence joins TRBV30 and TRBJ2-3; TRBD1 aligns across 8 bases. The junction had 2 bases not matched to a gene; V was cut back by 3 bases and J by 3 bases. This CDR3 has 13 amino acids. The germline gives CDR1 GTSNPN, CDR2 SVGIG (reference sequence). The CDR3 DNA sequence: TGTGCCTGGAGACGACAGGGGACAGATACGCAGTATTTT. This sequence encodes CAWRRQGTDTQYF.

V gene TRBV5-1 combines with J gene TRBJ2-6; no reliable D call. This CDR3 is built from 16 residues. Per germline, CDR1 SGHRS and CDR2 YFSETQ. V was pared by 0 bases and J by 0 bases, with 7 bases between. The CDR3 here is CASSLGAISGANVLTF. The CDR3 DNA is TGCGCCAGCAGCTTGGGGGCAATCTCTGGGGCCAACGTCCTGACTTTC.

The chain employs TRBV5-4 and TRBJ2-7; D is perhaps TRBD2 (5 bases). This CDR3 has 15 residues. The germline V and J ends were trimmed by 0 bases and 0 bases, with 10 bases remaining between them. Germline V gene data show CDR1 as SGHNT and CDR2 as YYREEE (reference sequence). The CDR3 here is CASSLAPGSSYEQYF. Here the CDR3 DNA reads TGTGCCAGCAGCTTGGCCCCGGGGAGCTCCTACGAGCAGTACTTC.